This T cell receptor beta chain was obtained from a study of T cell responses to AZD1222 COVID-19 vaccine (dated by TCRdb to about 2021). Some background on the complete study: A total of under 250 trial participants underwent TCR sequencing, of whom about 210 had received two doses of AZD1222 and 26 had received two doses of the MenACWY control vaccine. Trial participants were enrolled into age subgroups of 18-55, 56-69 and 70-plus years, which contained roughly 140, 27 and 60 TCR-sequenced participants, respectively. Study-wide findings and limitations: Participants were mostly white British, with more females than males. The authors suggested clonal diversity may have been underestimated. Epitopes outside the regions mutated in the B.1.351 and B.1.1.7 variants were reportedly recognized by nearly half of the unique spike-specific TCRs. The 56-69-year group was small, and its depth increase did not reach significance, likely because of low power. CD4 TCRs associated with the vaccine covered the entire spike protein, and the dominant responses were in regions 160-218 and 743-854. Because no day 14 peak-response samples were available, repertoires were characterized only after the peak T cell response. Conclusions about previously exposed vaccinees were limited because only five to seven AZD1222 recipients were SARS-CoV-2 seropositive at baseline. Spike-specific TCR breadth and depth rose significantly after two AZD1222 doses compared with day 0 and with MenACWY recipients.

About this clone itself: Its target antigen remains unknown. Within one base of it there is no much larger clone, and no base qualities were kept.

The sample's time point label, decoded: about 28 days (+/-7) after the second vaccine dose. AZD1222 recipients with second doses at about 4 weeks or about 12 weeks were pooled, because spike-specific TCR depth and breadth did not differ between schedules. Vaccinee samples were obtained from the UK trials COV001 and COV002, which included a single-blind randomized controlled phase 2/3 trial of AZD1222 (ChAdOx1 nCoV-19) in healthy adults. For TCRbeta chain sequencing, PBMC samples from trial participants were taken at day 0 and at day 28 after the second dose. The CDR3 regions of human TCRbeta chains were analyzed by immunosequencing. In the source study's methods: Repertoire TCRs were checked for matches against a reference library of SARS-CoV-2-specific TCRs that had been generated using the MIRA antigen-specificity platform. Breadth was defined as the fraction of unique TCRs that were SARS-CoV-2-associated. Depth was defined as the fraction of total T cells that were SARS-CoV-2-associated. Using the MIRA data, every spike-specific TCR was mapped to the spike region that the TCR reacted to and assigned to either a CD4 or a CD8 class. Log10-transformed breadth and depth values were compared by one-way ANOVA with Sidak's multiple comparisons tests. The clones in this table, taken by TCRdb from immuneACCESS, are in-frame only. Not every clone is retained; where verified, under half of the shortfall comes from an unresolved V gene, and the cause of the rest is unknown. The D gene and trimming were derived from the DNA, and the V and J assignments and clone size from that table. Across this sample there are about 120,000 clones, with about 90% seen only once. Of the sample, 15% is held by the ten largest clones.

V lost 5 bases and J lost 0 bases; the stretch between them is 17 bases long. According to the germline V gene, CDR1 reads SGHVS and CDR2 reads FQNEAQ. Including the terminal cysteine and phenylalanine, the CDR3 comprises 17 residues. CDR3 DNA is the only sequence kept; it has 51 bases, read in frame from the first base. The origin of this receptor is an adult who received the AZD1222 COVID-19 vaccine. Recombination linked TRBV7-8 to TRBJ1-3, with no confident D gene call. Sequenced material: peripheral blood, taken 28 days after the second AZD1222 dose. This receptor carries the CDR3 CASSADGSPFSGNTIYF. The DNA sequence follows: TGTGCCAGCAGCGCCGACGGATCCCCATTCTCTGGAAACACCATATATTTT. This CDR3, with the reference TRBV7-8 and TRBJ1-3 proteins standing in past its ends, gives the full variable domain GAGVSQSPRYKVAKRGQDVALRCDPISGHVSLFWYQQALGQGPEFLTYFQNEAQLDKSGLPSDRFFAERPEGSVSTLKIQRTQQEDSAVYLCASSADGSPFSGNTIYFGEGSWLTVV.